These T cell receptor beta chains were read from a single sample in a study of blood T cell repertoires in COVID-19. Profiled with immunoSEQ multiplex PCR; TCRdb holds only in-frame clones, not every one. Of some 100,000 clones listed, more than 70% are singletons. The sample comprised peripheral blood. The receptor source for this set is a woman of 80 years or more with active COVID-19. CDR3s include the opening cysteine and the closing phenylalanine or tryptophan. Each record gives: J gene, D gene, clone size, V gene, CDR3 protein, CDR3 DNA. The D gene is left open where the match is weak. Clone size is given for some rows only: seen once, a few or many times, or a class if the clone is expanded.

TRBJ2-3 TRBD1 . TRBV11-2 CASSLGTGFTDTQYF TGTGCCAGCAGCTTAGGGACAGGGTTCACAGATACGCAGTATTTT
TRBJ2-3 TRBD2 . TRBV9 CASSVGTTSGSFDTQYF TGTGCCAGCAGCGTGGGCACGACTAGCGGGAGTTTCGATACGCAGTATTTT
TRBJ2-3 . . TRBV5-1 CASSPTSATDTQYF TGCGCCAGCAGCCCGACTAGTGCAACAGATACGCAGTATTTT
TRBJ2-1 . . TRBV19 CASRAGGSSYNEQFF TGTGCCAGTAGGGCAGGGGGGAGCTCCTACAATGAGCAGTTCTTC
TRBJ1-5 . . TRBV4-3 CASSQDGGQPQHF TGCGCCAGCAGCCAAGACGGGGGACAGCCCCAGCATTTT
TRBJ2-6 . . TRBV15 CATSRGSQGFVGANVLTF TGTGCCACCAGCAGAGGTTCACAGGGATTCGTAGGGGCCAACGTCCTGACTTTC
TRBJ2-7 . few TRBV20-1 CSASSSREQYF TGCAGTGCTAGCTCGAGCCGGGAGCAGTACTTC
TRBJ1-6 TRBD1 . TRBV27 CASSLFRQGHSPLHF TGTGCCAGCAGTTTATTTCGACAGGGGCATTCACCCCTCCACTTT
TRBJ2-1 TRBD2 . TRBV24-1 CATSWTSGRFDEQFF TGTGCCACCAGTTGGACTAGCGGGAGGTTCGATGAGCAGTTCTTC
TRBJ2-7 TRBD2 few TRBV28 CASSLGLATYEQYF TGTGCCAGCAGTCTCGGACTAGCCACCTACGAGCAGTACTTC
TRBJ2-3 . . TRBV12-3/TRBV12-4 CASSAGNTDTQYF TGTGCCAGCAGTGCAGGAAACACAGATACGCAGTATTTT
TRBJ2-2 . few TRBV27 CASSLWAGNLGNTGELFF TGTGCCAGCAGTTTATGGGCGGGGAACCTGGGTAACACCGGGGAGCTGTTTTTT
TRBJ2-1 TRBD2 . TRBV19 CASTSGRPNEQFF TGTGCCAGTACCTCCGGGAGGCCCAATGAGCAGTTCTTC
TRBJ1-5 . . TRBV28 CASSLDSSNQPQHF TGTGCCAGCAGCTTGGACAGTAGCAATCAGCCCCAGCATTTT
TRBJ2-7 . once TRBV27 CASSLSGGSYEQYF TGTGCCAGCAGTTTATCAGGCGGCTCCTACGAGCAGTACTTC
TRBJ2-3 . . TRBV7-2 CASTLGLAQRTDTQYF TGTGCCAGCACCCTAGGCCTAGCGCAACGCACAGATACGCAGTATTTT
TRBJ1-1 . . TRBV21-1 CASSKRKRDSGTEAFF TGTGCCAGCAGCAAAAGAAAGCGAGATTCGGGCACTGAAGCTTTCTTT
TRBJ2-7 . . TRBV6-5 CASRLSRGYEQYF TGTGCCAGCAGGCTATCCCGAGGGTACGAGCAGTACTTC